What follows are 27 T cell receptor beta chains derived from one specimen sequenced in a study of T cells after yellow fever vaccination. A single record per CDR3 protein comes from TCRdb applying MiXCR to the 5' RACE reads. Of some 250,000 distinct CDR3 sequences detected, approximately 3.8% appear once; the ten largest clones hold about 19%. The sequenced sample was PBMCs, obtained 15 days after the yellow fever booster vaccination. All receptors derive from a man between 18 and 35 years old who received the YFV17D yellow fever vaccine.

This clonotype was counted at least ten times. The V gene is TRBV4-1, the J gene TRBJ2-3, with D uncertain. Trimming took 2 bases from V and 14 from J, leaving 17 bases between them. CDR3 length: 13 amino acids. Germline CDR1 is MGHRA and CDR2 is YSYEKL. The CDR3 bases are TGCGCCAGCAGCCAACAACCGGGCCTGGTCCGGTATTTT. Encoded protein: CASSQQPGLVRYF.

Only one count was recorded for this clonotype. The rearrangement links TRBV12-3 or TRBV12-4 to TRBJ1-1, with no clear D. This CDR3 spans 14 amino acids. Trimming took off 7 bases at V and 4 bases at J, with 16 bases between the two ends. In nucleotides, the CDR3 is TGTGCCAGCAACCATAACGCGGGCACCACTGAAGCTTTCTTT. Its protein is CASNHNAGTTEAFF.

The rearrangement links TRBV7-2 to TRBJ2-7; the D is unclear. Per the germline V gene, CDR1 is SGHTA and CDR2 is FQGNSA. V shed 2 bases and J shed 3 bases, with 8 bases lying between them. The CDR3 has 13 amino acids. CDR3 in DNA: TGTGCCAGCAGCTTACGAGCACGCTACGAGCAGTACGTC. This codes for CASSLRARYEQYV.

This clonotype has just a few counts. The chain is built from TRBV5-6 and TRBJ2-7; no firm D call. Trimming removed 2 bases from V and 6 bases from J, with 21 bases in between. This CDR3 has 16 residues. CDR1 and CDR2 (germline): SGHDT, YYEEEE. The CDR3 DNA sequence: TGTGCCAGCAGCTTAGATCGCAATGGATATTGTTGCGAGCAGTACTTC. Translation: CASSLDRNGYCCEQYF. The complete variable domain, with remaining parts taken from reference TRBV5-6 and TRBJ2-7, reads DAGVTQSPTHLIKTRGQQVTLRCSPKSGHDTVSWYQQALGQGPQFIFQYYEEEERQRGNFPDRFSGHQFPNYSSELNVNALLLGDSALYLCASSLDRNGYCCEQYFGPGTRLTVT.

This clonotype was seen many times. The CDR3 region is CASSAPGGSSYNEQFF. The CDR3 DNA is TGTGCCAGCAGTGCACCCGGGGGGAGCTCCTACAATGAGCAGTTCTTC. The chain links TRBV6-2 or TRBV6-3 to TRBJ2-1; 7 nucleotides line up with TRBD2. The V segment lost 5 bases and the J segment 0 bases; nucleotides outside the gene matches: 7. Germline assignment: CDR1 MNHEY and CDR2 SVGEGT. The CDR3 length is 16 residues.

In this sample, this clonotype turned up a few times. V gene TRBV12-3 or TRBV12-4 combines with J gene TRBJ1-1; D remains unclear. V lost 5 bases and J lost 1, with 11 bases in between. The CDR3 has 14 residues. The DNA for the CDR3 is TGTGCCAGCAGTCCCCGATTCGGGAACACTGAAGCTTTCTTT. Translation gives CASSPRFGNTEAFF.

This clonotype came up many times. The V call is TRBV4-1, the J call TRBJ1-1; weak D call: TRBD1 (5 bases). Trimming pared 0 bases from V and 7 bases from J, leaving 9 bases between. Per the germline V gene, CDR1 is MGHRA and CDR2 is YSYEKL. The CDR3 consists of 13 residues. CDR3 amino acids: CASSQDGGGEAFF. DNA for the CDR3: TGCGCCAGCAGCCAAGATGGGGGGGGTGAAGCTTTCTTT.

The chain has TRBV12-3 or TRBV12-4 and TRBJ1-3; D gene ambiguous. The CDR3 is 16 residues long. Trimming took 3 bases from V and 0 from J, leaving 12 bases between them. Written as DNA, the CDR3 is TGTGCCAGCAGTTTTGGAGGCGCCGGCTCTGGAAACACCATATATTTT. It is translated as CASSFGGAGSGNTIYF.

This clonotype was seen repeatedly, ten times or more. The rearrangement joins TRBV14 to TRBJ2-7, with a tentative D call TRBD1 (6 bases). With 2 bases removed from V and 0 bases from J, the gap between germline ends came to 11 bases. CDR1 is SGHDN, CDR2 FVKESK, per germline. The CDR3 loop spans 15 amino acids. The CDR3 reads CASSQYQGHSYEQYF. The CDR3 DNA follows: TGTGCCAGCAGCCAATACCAGGGACACTCCTACGAGCAGTACTTC.

This clonotype was counted ten times or more. The chain is built from TRBV11-3 and TRBJ2-5; TRBD2 agrees at 10 bases. Germline V gene lookup returns CDR1 SGHNT and CDR2 YENEEA. CDR3 length: 16 amino acids. V was clipped by 4 bases and J by 0 bases; unmatched bases: 5. CDR3 DNA: TGTGCCAGCAGCTCCAGGACTAGCGGATACCAAGAGACCCAGTACTTC. Translated, it gives CASSSRTSGYQETQYF.

This clonotype showed up many times. This rearrangement joins TRBV30 to TRBJ1-1; D unresolved. V gave up 3 bases and J gave up 4 bases, with 6 bases separating them. The germline CDR1 and CDR2 sequences are GTSNPN and SVGIG (reference sequence). CDR3 length equals 11 residues. CDR3 in DNA: TGTGCCTGGAGCCTGACCACTGAAGCTTTCTTT. Protein sequence: CAWSLTTEAFF.

Ten or more counts support this clonotype. The chain links TRBV7-9 to TRBJ1-2; unclear D gene. Trimming stripped 2 bases from V and 7 bases from J, with 14 bases between. The germline V gene encodes CDR1 SEHNR and CDR2 FQNEAQ (reference sequence). This CDR3 is built from 14 residues. CDR3 nucleotide sequence: TGTGCCAGCAGCTTATACGGCCCTGGTGGTGGCTACACCTTC. Translating gives CASSLYGPGGGYTF.

This clonotype has a count of ten or more. This chain uses TRBV7-6 with TRBJ2-7; 7 bases are shared with TRBD2. Losses at the gene ends were 4 bases for V and 3 bases for J; bases not matched to a gene: 9. This CDR3 is built from 15 residues. Germline CDR1 SGHVS, CDR2 FNYEAQ. CDR3 protein: CASSSGGRRYYEQYF. CDR3 DNA: TGTGCCAGCAGCTCGGGGGGACGGCGGTACTACGAGCAGTACTTC.

This clonotype was observed many times. The rearrangement links TRBV28 to TRBJ2-7; D is unresolved. The CDR3 contains 11 residues. V was cut by 3 bases and J by 5 bases, with 5 bases left in between. The germline gives CDR1 MDHEN, CDR2 SYDVKM. In DNA, the CDR3 is TGTGCCAGCAGTTTTGGGGACGAGCAGTACGTC. Amino acid sequence: CASSFGDEQYV.

V usage is TRBV2 and J usage is TRBJ1-6; TRBD1 might be the D (5 bases). The CDR3 sequence is 14 residues long. Germline CDR1 is SNHLY and CDR2 is FYNNEI. V lost 3 bases to trimming and J lost 7 bases, with 10 bases between them. The CDR3 loop reads CASSDRVENSPLHF. The CDR3 DNA sequence: TGTGCCAGCAGTGACAGGGTGGAAAATTCACCCCTCCACTTT.

The sample holds many counts of this clonotype. This sequence joins TRBV7-3 and TRBJ2-1, with TRBD2 identical over 9 bases. CDR3 size: 17 residues. Per the germline V gene, CDR1 is SGHTA and CDR2 is FQGTGA. The V segment lost 5 bases and the J segment 4 bases; nucleotides outside the gene matches: 12. CDR3 sequence (DNA): TGTGCCAGCAGCGAGAAAGGGCCTAGCGGGGAATACAATGAGCAGTTCTTC. Translating gives CASSEKGPSGEYNEQFF. The full variable domain, its missing parts supplied by reference TRBV7-3 and TRBJ2-1, is GAGVSQTPSNKVTEKGKYVELRCDPISGHTALYWYRQSLGQGPEFLIYFQGTGAADDSGLPNDRFFAVRPEGSVSTLKIQRTERGDSAVYLCASSEKGPSGEYNEQFFGPGTRLTVL.

This clonotype was detected ten times or more. This chain joins TRBV6-5 and TRBJ1-1; no clear D gene. The V and J ends lost 2 bases and 5 bases respectively, with 9 bases between them. The germline CDR1 and CDR2 sequences are MNHEY and SVGAGI. The CDR3 totals 13 residues. The CDR3 nucleotides read TGTGCCAGCAGTTACGGGGTTAGGACTGAAGCTTTCTTT. Its protein product is CASSYGVRTEAFF.

This clonotype was recorded many times. J is TRBJ1-3 and V is TRBV29-1; TRBD1 might be the D (6 bases). The CDR3 consists of 12 residues. Trimming took 7 bases from V and 3 from J, leaving 10 bases between them. The germline V gene has CDR1 SQVTM and CDR2 ANQGSEA. As DNA, the CDR3 is TGCAGCGCTTCGACAGGTGGAAACACCATATATTTT. Its protein product is CSASTGGNTIYF.

This clonotype was detected many times. The chain has TRBV28 and TRBJ2-2, with D perhaps matching TRBD1 (5 bases). The V gene's germline CDR1 is MDHEN and CDR2 SYDVKM. Trimming left V 6 bases short and J 4 bases short, with 9 bases between. This CDR3 has 13 amino acids. The CDR3 region has the DNA TGTGCCAGCAGACGACAGATCACCGGGGAGCTGTTTTTT. This translates into CASRRQITGELFF. Using reference TRBV28 and TRBJ2-2 for the parts outside the CDR3, the full variable domain is DVKVTQSSRYLVKRTGEKVFLECVQDMDHENMFWYRQDPGLGLRLIYFSYDVKMKEKGDIPEGYSVSREKKERFSLILESASTNQTSMYLCASRRQITGELFFGEGSRLTVL.

This clonotype was seen ten or more times. The chain links TRBV20-1 to TRBJ1-2; tentatively, D is TRBD1 (5 bases). CDR3 length equals 13 residues. In germline, CDR1 is DFQATT, CDR2 SNEGSKA (reference sequence). V was cut by 5 bases and J by 3 bases, with 13 bases left in between. CDR3 nucleotide sequence: TGCAGTGCTGATGAGGGGCGCGACTATGGCTACACCTTC. It yields the protein CSADEGRDYGYTF.

This clonotype was observed many times. CDR3 in amino acids: CSARDERGSYNSPLHF. Written as DNA, the CDR3 is TGCAGTGCTAGAGATGAGAGAGGCTCCTATAATTCACCCCTCCACTTT. This chain uses TRBV20-1 with TRBJ1-6; D uncertain. Between the trimmed V and J ends, which lost 0 bases and 0 bases, there was a span of 9 bases. Germline values: CDR1 DFQATT, CDR2 SNEGSKA (reference sequence). CDR3 length equals 16 residues.

This clonotype came up many times. The chain couples TRBV7-9 to TRBJ2-3; possible D gene TRBD1, 6 bases. Per germline, CDR1 SEHNR and CDR2 FQNEAQ (reference sequence). The V and J ends lost 8 bases and 0 bases respectively, with 12 bases between them. The CDR3 loop spans 14 amino acids. The DNA for the CDR3 is TGTGCCAGCGAAACAGGGATTAGCACAGATACGCAGTATTTT. Protein sequence: CASETGISTDTQYF.

This clonotype was recorded many times. This chain connects TRBV5-5 to TRBJ1-4; 11 bases map to TRBD1. CDR1 is SGHKS, CDR2 YYEKEE, per germline (reference sequence). Trimming took 4 bases from V and 7 from J; bases not matched to a gene: 6. The CDR3 sequence is 15 residues long. CDR3 in amino acids: CASSPGTGGTEKLFF. The CDR3 nucleotides read TGTGCCAGCAGCCCCGGGACAGGGGGTACTGAAAAACTGTTTTTT.

This clonotype was picked up many times. The genes are TRBV4-2 and TRBJ2-2; D gene unclear. The CDR3 runs 14 residues. With 2 bases removed from V and 5 bases from J, the gap between germline ends came to 9 bases. The germline CDR1 and CDR2 sequences are LGHNA and YNFKEQ. The CDR3 coding sequence is TGTGCCAGCAGCCAACGCGATCGTACCGGGGAGCTGTTTTTT. Translating gives CASSQRDRTGELFF.

This clonotype was counted many times. This sequence joins TRBV7-2 and TRBJ2-7; 11 bases line up with TRBD1. V trimming: 5 bases; J trimming: 3 bases; junction bases outside the gene matches: 6. The CDR3 has 15 residues. The germline V gene has CDR1 SGHTA and CDR2 FQGNSA. The CDR3 nucleotides read TGTGCCAGCAGCGACCGGGACAGGGGGGACTACGAGCAGTACGTC. As protein: CASSDRDRGDYEQYV.

Ten or more counts support this clonotype. CDR3 loop: CASSLTLLGQETQYF. CDR3 DNA: TGCGCCAGCAGCTTGACTCTTCTAGGACAAGAGACCCAGTACTTC. The rearrangement links TRBV5-1 to TRBJ2-5; no definite D call. V lost 1 base to trimming and J lost 2 bases, with 12 bases between them. Germline loops: CDR1 SGHRS, CDR2 YFSETQ. This CDR3 is 15 amino acids long.

This clonotype occurred many times. V usage is TRBV24-1 and J usage is TRBJ2-7, with D hard to call. CDR1 KGHDR and CDR2 SFDVKD come from the germline V gene. The V gene lost 0 bases and the J gene lost 2 bases, with 19 bases spanning the gap. CDR3 length: 18 amino acids. The CDR3 DNA is TGTGCCACCAGTGATTTGAGGGTCCCCCGACGATTAACCTACGAGCAGTACTTC. It translates to CATSDLRVPRRLTYEQYF.